These T cell receptor beta chains were read from a single sample in a study of T-cell reconstitution after alpha-beta-depleted transplantation in children. TCRdb independently ran MiXCR on the PCR reads; one entry per CDR3 protein. In the table there are a few hundred thousand distinct CDR3 sequences, under 13% of which are singletons. Source: PBMCs from the stem cell graft donor, taken from the stem cell graft. The receptors stem from a human donor who donated a stem cell graft to a child with acute lymphoblastic leukemia. Each CDR3 is given with its conserved first and last residue. Each record gives: V gene, clone size, D gene, J gene, CDR3 protein, CDR3 DNA. A D gene is named only where the DNA matches it firmly. The size of a clone is reported for some rows only, either as once, few or many, or as a class for expanded clones.

>TRBV7-2|few|.|TRBJ2-3
CASRAITSLSEVDTQYF
TGTGCCAGCAGGGCCATAACATCTCTATCAGAAGTGGATACGCAGTATTTT
>TRBV12-3/TRBV12-4|.|TRBD1|TRBJ1-2
CASSLWGDRANGYTF
TGTGCCAGCAGTTTATGGGGCGACAGGGCCAATGGCTACACCTTC
>TRBV7-8|few|TRBD2|TRBJ2-1
CASSSTMIAGFSYNEQFF
TGTGCCAGCAGCTCAACCATGATAGCGGGGTTCTCCTACAATGAGCAGTTCTTC
>TRBV4-1|few|TRBD1|TRBJ1-1
CASSQGAPGGSWNTEAFF
TGCGCCAGCAGCCAAGGGGCGCCAGGGGGCTCATGGAACACTGAAGCTTTCTTT
>TRBV10-3|few|.|TRBJ1-2
CAISETYNLPNYGYTF
TGTGCCATCAGTGAGACCTACAACCTCCCTAACTATGGCTACACCTTC
>TRBV10-3|many|TRBD1|TRBJ2-7
CASRRDRAYEQYF
TGTGCCTCGAGACGGGACAGGGCCTACGAGCAGTACTTC
>TRBV28|few|.|TRBJ2-7
CASSFSQGATYEQYF
TGTGCCAGCAGTTTCTCACAAGGGGCTACCTACGAGCAGTACTTC
>TRBV25-1|few|TRBD1|TRBJ2-1
CASSDPTTGDGYNEQFF
TGTGCCAGCAGTGACCCGACGACAGGGGACGGCTACAATGAGCAGTTCTTC
>TRBV5-6|few|.|TRBJ1-1
CASSLEQKNTEAFF
TGTGCCAGCAGCTTGGAACAGAAAAACACTGAAGCTTTCTTT
>TRBV6-1|few|.|TRBJ1-1
CASTPGGDVTEAFF
TGTGCCAGCACCCCGGGAGGGGATGTTACTGAAGCTTTCTTT
>TRBV4-2|.|TRBD2|TRBJ2-2
CASSLEAGGTGELFF
TGTGCCAGCAGCCTCGAAGCGGGAGGTACCGGGGAGCTGTTTTTT
>TRBV6-1|many|.|TRBJ1-1
CASSEKGGLVNTEAFF
TGTGCCAGCAGCGAGAAGGGGGGCTTGGTGAACACTGAAGCTTTCTTT
>TRBV12-3/TRBV12-4|.|TRBD1|TRBJ1-5
CASSKTGGAGQPQHF
TGTGCCAGCAGTAAGACAGGGGGCGCAGGACAGCCCCAGCATTTT
>TRBV12-3/TRBV12-4|few|TRBD2|TRBJ2-2
CASSPTSGRASRELFF
TGTGCCAGCAGTCCCACTAGCGGGAGGGCCTCAAGGGAGCTGTTTTTT
>TRBV12-3/TRBV12-4|many|.|TRBJ2-7
CASSFGANPYEQYF
TGTGCCAGCAGTTTCGGGGCAAATCCCTACGAGCAGTACTTC